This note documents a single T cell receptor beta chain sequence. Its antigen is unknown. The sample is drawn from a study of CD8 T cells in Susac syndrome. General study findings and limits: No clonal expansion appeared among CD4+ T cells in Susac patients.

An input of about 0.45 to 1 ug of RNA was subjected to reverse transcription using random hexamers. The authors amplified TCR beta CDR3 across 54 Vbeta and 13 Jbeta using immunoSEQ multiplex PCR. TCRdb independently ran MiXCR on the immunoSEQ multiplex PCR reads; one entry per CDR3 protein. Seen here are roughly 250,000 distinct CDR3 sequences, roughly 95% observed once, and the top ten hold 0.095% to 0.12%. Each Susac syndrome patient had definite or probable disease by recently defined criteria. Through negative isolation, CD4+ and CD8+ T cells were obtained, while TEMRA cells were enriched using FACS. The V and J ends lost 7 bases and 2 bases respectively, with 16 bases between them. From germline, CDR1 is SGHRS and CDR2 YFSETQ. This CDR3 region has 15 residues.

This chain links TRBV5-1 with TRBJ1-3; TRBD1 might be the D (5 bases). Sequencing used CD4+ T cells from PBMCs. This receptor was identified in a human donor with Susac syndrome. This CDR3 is CASGYTSGTGNTIYF. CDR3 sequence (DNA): TGCGCCAGCGGCTACACTTCAGGGACTGGAAACACCATATATTTT.